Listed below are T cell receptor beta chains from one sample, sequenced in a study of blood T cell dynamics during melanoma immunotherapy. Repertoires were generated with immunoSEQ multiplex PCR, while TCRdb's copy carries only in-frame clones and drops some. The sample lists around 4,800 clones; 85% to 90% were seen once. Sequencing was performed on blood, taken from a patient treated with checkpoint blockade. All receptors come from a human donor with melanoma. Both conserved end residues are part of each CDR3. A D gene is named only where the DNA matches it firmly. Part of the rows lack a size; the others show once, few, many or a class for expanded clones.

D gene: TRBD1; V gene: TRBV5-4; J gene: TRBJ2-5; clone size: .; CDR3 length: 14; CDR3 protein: CASSLEDRAETQYF; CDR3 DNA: TGTGCCAGCAGCTTGGAGGACAGGGCGGAGACCCAGTACTTC
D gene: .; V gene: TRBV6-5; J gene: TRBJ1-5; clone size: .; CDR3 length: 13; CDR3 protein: CASSTGGGQPQHF; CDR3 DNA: TGTGCCAGCAGTACGGGTGGCGGTCAGCCCCAGCATTTT
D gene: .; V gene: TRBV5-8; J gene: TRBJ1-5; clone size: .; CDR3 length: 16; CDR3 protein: CASSQGGRGSGQPQHF; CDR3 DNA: TGTGCCAGCAGCCAAGGAGGACGAGGGAGCGGTCAGCCCCAGCATTTT
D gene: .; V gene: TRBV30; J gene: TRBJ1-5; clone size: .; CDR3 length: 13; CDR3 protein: CAWTGGGGQPQHF; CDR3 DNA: TGTGCCTGGACCGGAGGTGGGGGGCAGCCCCAGCATTTT
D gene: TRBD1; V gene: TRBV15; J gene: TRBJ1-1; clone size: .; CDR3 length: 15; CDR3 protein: CATSRVDRGRPEAFF; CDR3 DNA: TGTGCCACCAGCAGAGTAGACAGGGGGAGGCCTGAAGCTTTCTTT
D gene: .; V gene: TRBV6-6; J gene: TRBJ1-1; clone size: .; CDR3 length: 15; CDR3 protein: CASSSPGQGDTEAFF; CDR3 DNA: TGTGCCAGCAGTTCCCCGGGCCAGGGTGACACTGAAGCTTTCTTT
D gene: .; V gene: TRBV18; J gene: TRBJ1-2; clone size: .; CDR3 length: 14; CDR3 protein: CASSPGGAGYGYTF; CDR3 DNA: TGTGCCAGCTCACCAGGGGGCGCGGGCTATGGCTACACCTTC
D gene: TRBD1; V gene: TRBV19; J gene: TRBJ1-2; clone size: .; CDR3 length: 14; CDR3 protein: CASSPRQGTYGYTF; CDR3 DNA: TGTGCCAGTAGCCCCCGACAGGGGACCTATGGCTACACCTTC
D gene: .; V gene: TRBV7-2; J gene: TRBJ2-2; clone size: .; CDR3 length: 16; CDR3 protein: CASSRTGTLNTGELFF; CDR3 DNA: TGTGCCAGCAGCCGAACCGGGACTTTAAACACCGGGGAGCTGTTTTTT
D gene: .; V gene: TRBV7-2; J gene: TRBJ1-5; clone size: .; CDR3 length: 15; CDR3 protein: CASSSGAARNQPQHF; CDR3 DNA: TGTGCCAGCAGCTCGGGAGCCGCTAGGAATCAGCCCCAGCATTTT
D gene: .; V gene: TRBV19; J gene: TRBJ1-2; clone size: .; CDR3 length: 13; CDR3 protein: CASSIQENYGYTF; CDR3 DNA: TGTGCCAGTAGTATACAGGAGAACTATGGCTACACCTTC
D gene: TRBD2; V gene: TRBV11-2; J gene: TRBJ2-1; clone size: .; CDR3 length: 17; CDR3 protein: CASSLASGSPPLHEQFF; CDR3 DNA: TGTGCCAGCAGCTTAGCTAGCGGGTCCCCCCCCCTCCATGAGCAGTTCTTC
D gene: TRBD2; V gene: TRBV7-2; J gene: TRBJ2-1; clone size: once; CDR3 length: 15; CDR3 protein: CASSLGRLAGVEQFF; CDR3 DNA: TGTGCCAGCAGCTTAGGGAGGCTAGCGGGAGTAGAGCAGTTCTTC
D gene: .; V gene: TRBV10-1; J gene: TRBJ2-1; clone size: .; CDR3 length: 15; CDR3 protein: CASSDRTTSPNEQFF; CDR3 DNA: TGCGCCAGCAGTGATAGGACTACCAGCCCCAATGAGCAGTTCTTC
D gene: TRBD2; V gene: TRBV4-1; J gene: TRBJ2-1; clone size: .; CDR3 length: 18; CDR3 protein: CASSQDKRGRDWGSEQFF; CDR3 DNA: TGCGCCAGCAGCCAAGATAAAAGAGGGAGGGACTGGGGCAGTGAGCAGTTCTTC
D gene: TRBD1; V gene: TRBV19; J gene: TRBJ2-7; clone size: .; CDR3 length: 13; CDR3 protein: CASRDRGSYEQYF; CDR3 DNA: TGTGCCAGCCGGGACAGGGGGTCCTACGAGCAGTACTTC
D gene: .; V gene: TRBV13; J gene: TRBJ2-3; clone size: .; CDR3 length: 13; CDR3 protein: CASSQRPEDTQYF; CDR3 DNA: TGTGCCAGCAGTCAGAGACCCGAAGATACGCAGTATTTT
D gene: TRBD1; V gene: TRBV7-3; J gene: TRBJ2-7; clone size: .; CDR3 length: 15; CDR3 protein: CASSLSGQGAFEQYF; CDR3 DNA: TGTGCCAGCAGCTTATCGGGACAGGGGGCCTTCGAGCAGTACTTC
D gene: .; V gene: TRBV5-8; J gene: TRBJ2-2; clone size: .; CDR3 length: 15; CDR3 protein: CASSRGLFDTGELFF; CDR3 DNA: TGTGCCAGCAGTAGAGGGTTATTTGACACCGGGGAGCTGTTTTTT
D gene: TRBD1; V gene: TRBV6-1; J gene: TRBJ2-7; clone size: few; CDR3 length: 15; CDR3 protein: CASTERATGGGEQYF; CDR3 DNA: TGTGCCAGCACCGAGAGGGCGACAGGGGGCGGGGAGCAGTACTTC
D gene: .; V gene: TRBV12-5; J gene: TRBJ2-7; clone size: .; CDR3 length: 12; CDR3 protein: CASGPDHYEQYF; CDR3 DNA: TGTGCTAGTGGCCCGGACCACTACGAGCAGTACTTC
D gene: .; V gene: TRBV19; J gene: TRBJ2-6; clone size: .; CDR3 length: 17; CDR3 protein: CASRTNGVSSGANVLTF; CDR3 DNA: TGTGCCAGTAGAACTAACGGTGTCAGCTCTGGGGCCAACGTCCTGACTTTC
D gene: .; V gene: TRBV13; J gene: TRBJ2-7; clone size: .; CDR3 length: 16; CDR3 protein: CASSPPDRAEHYEQYF; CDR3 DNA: TGTGCCAGCAGCCCCCCCGACCGGGCAGAACACTACGAGCAGTACTTC
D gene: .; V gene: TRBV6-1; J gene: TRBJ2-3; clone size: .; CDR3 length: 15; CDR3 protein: CASSGQGDGPNTQYF; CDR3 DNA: TGTGCCAGCAGTGGTCAAGGGGACGGCCCTAATACGCAGTATTTT
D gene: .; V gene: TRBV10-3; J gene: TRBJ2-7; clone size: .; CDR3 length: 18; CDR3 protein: CAISEGGTFHRAVYEQYF; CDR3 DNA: TGTGCCATCAGTGAGGGTGGGACCTTTCACAGGGCTGTGTACGAGCAGTACTTC
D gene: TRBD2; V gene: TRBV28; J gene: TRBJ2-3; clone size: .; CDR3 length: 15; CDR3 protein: CASSLPSGLTDTQYF; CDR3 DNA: TGTGCCAGCAGTTTACCTAGCGGCCTCACAGATACGCAGTATTTT
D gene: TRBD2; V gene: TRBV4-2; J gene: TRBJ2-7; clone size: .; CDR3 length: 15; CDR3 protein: CASSQVGSGTNEQYF; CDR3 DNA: TGTGCCAGCAGCCAAGTAGGTAGCGGGACGAACGAGCAGTACTTC
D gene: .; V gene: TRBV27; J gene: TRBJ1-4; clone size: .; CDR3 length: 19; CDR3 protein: CASSFMGAEAWATNEKLFF; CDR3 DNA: TGTGCCAGCAGTTTTATGGGGGCGGAAGCATGGGCAACTAATGAAAAACTGTTTTTT
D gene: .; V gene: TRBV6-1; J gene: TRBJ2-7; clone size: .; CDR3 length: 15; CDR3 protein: CASNVANRPNYEQYF; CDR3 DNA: TGTGCCAGCAACGTTGCGAACAGGCCAAACTACGAGCAGTACTTC
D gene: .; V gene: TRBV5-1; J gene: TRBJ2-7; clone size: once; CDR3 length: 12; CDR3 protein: CASSLGAREQYF; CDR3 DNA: TGCGCCAGCAGCTTGGGGGCCCGGGAGCAGTACTTC
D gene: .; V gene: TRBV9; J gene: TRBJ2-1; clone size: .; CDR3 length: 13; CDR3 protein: CASSVREYNEQFF; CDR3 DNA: TGTGCCAGCAGCGTAAGGGAATACAATGAGCAGTTCTTC
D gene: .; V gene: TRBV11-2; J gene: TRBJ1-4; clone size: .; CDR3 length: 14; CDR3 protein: CASSSPNPNEKLFF; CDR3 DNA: TGTGCCAGCAGCTCCCCCAACCCCAATGAAAAACTGTTTTTT
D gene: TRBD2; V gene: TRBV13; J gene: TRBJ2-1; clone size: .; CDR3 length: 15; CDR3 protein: CASSLSLSGRAAQFF; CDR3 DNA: TGTGCCAGCAGCCTCTCCTTAAGCGGGAGGGCCGCGCAGTTCTTC
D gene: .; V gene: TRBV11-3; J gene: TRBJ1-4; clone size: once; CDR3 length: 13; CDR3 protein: CASSLYPNEKLFF; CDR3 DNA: TGTGCCAGCAGCTTATACCCAAATGAAAAACTGTTTTTT
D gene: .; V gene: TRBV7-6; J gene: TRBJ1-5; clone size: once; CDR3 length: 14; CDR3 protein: CASSLGGGFQPQHF; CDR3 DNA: TGTGCCAGCAGCTTAGGGGGGGGGTTTCAGCCCCAGCATTTT
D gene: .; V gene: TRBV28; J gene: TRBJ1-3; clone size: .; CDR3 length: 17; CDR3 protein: CASRQIVRVKRRNTIYF; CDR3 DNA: TGTGCCAGCAGACAGATCGTTAGGGTGAAGCGGCGAAACACCATATATTTT
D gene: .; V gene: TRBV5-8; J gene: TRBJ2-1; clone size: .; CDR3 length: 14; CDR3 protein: CASSHSTGRNEQFF; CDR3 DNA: TGTGCCAGCAGCCACAGTACAGGGCGGAATGAGCAGTTCTTC
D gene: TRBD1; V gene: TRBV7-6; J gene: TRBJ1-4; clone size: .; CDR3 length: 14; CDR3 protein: CASSLNRGNEKLFF; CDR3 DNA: TGTGCCAGCAGCTTAAACAGGGGTAATGAAAAACTGTTTTTT
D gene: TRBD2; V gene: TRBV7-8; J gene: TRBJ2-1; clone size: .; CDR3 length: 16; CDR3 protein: CASSSPTSTSYNEQFF; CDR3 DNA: TGTGCCAGCAGCTCCCCGACTAGCACATCCTACAATGAGCAGTTCTTC
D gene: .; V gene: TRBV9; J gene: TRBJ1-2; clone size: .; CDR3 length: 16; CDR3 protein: CASSVGLGAEDYGYTF; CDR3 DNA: TGTGCCAGCAGCGTAGGCCTGGGGGCGGAGGACTATGGCTACACCTTC
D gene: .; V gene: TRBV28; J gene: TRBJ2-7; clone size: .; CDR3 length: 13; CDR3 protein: CASRRAGVYEQYF; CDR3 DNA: TGTGCCAGCAGACGGGCAGGGGTCTACGAGCAGTACTTC
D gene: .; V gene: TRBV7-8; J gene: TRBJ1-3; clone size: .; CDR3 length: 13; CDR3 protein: CASSLVEENTIYF; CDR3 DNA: TGTGCCAGCAGCTTAGTGGAGGAAAACACCATATATTTT
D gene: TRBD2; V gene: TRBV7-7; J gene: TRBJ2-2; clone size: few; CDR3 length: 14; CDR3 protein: CASSSAGGTGELFF; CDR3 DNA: TGTGCTAGCAGCTCAGCGGGAGGGACCGGGGAGCTGTTTTTT
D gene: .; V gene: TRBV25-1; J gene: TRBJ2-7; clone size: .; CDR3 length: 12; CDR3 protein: CASSESWGFQYF; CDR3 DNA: TGTGCCAGCAGTGAATCGTGGGGGTTCCAGTACTTC
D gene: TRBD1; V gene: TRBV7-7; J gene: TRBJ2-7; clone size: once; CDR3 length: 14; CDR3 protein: CASSSGQGANEQHF; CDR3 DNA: TGTGCTAGCAGCTCCGGACAGGGGGCCAACGAGCAGCACTTC
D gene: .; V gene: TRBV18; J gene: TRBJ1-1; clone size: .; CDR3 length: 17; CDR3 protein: CASSPDGGFKADTEAFF; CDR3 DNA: TGTGCCAGCTCACCGGATGGGGGATTTAAGGCGGACACTGAAGCTTTCTTT
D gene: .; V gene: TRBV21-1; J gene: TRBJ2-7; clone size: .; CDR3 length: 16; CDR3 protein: CASSKVPSRHACEQYF; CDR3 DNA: TGTGCCAGCAGCAAAGTGCCGTCCCGCCACGCCTGCGAGCAGTACTTC
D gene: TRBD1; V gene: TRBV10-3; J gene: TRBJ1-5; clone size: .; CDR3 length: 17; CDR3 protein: CAISESGGGQGNQPQHF; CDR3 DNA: TGTGCCATCAGTGAGTCAGGGGGCGGGCAGGGCAATCAGCCCCAGCATTTT
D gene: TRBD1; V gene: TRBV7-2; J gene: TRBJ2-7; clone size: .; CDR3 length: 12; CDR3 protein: CASSITGVEQYF; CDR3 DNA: TGTGCCAGCAGCATCACAGGGGTCGAGCAGTACTTC
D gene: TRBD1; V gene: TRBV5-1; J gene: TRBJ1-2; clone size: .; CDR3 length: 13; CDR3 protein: CASSVQGDYGYTF; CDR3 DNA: TGCGCCAGCAGCGTACAGGGGGACTATGGCTACACCTTC
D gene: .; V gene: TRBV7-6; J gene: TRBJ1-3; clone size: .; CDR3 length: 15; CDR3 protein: CASSLTRGTGNTIYF; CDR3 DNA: TGTGCCAGCAGCTTAACCCGGGGAACTGGAAACACCATATATTTT
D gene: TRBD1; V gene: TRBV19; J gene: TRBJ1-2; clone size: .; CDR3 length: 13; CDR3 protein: CASSPTGGHGYTF; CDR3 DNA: TGTGCCAGTAGTCCGACAGGGGGCCATGGCTACACCTTC
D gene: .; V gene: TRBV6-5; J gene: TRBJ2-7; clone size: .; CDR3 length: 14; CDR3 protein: CASSYQASSYEQYF; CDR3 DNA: TGTGCCAGCAGTTACCAGGCCTCCTCCTACGAGCAGTACTTC
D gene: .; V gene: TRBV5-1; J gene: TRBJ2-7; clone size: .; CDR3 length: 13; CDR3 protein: CASSLRGGYEQYF; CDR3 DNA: TGCGCCAGCAGCTTGAGGGGGGGCTACGAGCAGTACTTC
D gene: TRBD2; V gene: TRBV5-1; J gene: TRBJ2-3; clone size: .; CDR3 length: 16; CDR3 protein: CASSLASSGSGDTQYF; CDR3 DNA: TGCGCCAGCAGCTTGGCTTCTAGCGGGAGTGGAGATACGCAGTATTTT
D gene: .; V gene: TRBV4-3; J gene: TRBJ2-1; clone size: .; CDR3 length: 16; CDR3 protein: CASSQRIGGLYNEQFF; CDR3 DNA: TGCGCCAGCAGCCAACGGATTGGGGGCCTTTACAATGAGCAGTTCTTC
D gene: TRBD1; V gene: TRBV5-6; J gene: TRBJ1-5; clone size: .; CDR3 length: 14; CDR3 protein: CASSSQGLGQPQHF; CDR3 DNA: TGTGCCAGCAGCTCACAGGGGCTCGGTCAGCCCCAGCATTTT
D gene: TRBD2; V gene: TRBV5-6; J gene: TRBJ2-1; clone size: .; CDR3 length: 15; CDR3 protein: CASSLGLAGVNEQFF; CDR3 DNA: TGTGCCAGCAGTTTGGGACTAGCGGGAGTCAATGAGCAGTTCTTC
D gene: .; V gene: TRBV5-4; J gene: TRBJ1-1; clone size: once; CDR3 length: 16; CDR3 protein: CASSLFHGGLNTEAFF; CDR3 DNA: TGTGCCAGCAGCTTATTTCATGGGGGGCTAAACACTGAAGCTTTCTTT